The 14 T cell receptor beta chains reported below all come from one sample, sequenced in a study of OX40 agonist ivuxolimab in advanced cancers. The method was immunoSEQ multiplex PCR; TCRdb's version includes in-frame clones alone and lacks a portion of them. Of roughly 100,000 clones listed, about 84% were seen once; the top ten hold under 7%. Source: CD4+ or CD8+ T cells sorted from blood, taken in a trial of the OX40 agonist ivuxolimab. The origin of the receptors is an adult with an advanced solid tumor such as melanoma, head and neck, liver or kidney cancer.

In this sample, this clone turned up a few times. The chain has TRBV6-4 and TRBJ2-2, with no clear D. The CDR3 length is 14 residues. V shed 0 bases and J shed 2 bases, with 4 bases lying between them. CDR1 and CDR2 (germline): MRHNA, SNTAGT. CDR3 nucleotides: TGTGCCAGCAGTGACTCAGGAAACACCGGGGAGCTGTTTTTT. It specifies CASSDSGNTGELFF.

Written as DNA, the CDR3 is TGTGCCAGCAGTGCACTAGCGGGAGGGAGCACAGATACGCAGTATTTT. It is translated as CASSALAGGSTDTQYF. This chain connects TRBV6-4 to TRBJ2-3; 13 bases fit TRBD2. This CDR3 is built from 16 residues. Trimming at V came to 4 bases and at J to 0 bases, leaving 1 base not matched to a gene. Germline-derived CDR1 and CDR2 are MRHNA and SNTAGT.

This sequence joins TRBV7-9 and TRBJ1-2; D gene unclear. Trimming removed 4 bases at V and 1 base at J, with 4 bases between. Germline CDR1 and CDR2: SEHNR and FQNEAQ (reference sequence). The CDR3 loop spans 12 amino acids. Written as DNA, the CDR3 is TGTGCCAGCAGCTACAGTAACTATGGCTACACCTTC. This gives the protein CASSYSNYGYTF.

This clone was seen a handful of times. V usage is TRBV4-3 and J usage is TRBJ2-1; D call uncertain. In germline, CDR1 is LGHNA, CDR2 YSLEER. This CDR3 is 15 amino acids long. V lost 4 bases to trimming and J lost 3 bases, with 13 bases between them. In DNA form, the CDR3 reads TGCGCCAGCAGCCTTGACCGACCATTCTACAATGAGCAGTTCTTC. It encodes CASSLDRPFYNEQFF.

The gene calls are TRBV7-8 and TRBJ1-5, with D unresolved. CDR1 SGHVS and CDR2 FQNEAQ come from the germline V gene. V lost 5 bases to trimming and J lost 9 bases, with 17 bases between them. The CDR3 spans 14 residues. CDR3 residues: CASSIGEYDRPQHF. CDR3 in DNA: TGTGCCAGCAGCATAGGAGAGTACGACCGGCCCCAGCATTTT.

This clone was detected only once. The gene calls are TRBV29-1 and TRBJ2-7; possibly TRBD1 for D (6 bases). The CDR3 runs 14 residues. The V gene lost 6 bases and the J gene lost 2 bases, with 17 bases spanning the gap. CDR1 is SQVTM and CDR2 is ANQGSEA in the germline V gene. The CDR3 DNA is TGCAGCGTAATCCCCGGGACACCAACCTACGAGCAGTACTTC. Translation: CSVIPGTPTYEQYF.

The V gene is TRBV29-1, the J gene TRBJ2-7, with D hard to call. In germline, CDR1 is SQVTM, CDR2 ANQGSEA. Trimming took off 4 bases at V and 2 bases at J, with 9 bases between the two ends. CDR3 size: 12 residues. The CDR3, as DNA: TGCAGCGTTGTGGTCAGCCCCTACGAGCAGTACTTC. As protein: CSVVVSPYEQYF.

CDR3 coding DNA: TGTGCCACCAGCCCCCGGCGGAGACTAGACCATAATGAGCAGTTCTTC. Protein product: CATSPRRRLDHNEQFF. The V call is TRBV15, the J call TRBJ2-1; a possible D gene is TRBD2 (6 bases). This CDR3 spans 16 amino acids. The germline V and J ends were trimmed by 5 bases and 7 bases, with 21 bases remaining between them. Germline CDR1 is LNHNV and CDR2 is YYDKDF (reference sequence). Looking up the rest from reference TRBV15 and TRBJ2-1 gives the full variable domain: DAMVIQNPRYQVTQFGKPVTLSCSQTLNHNVMYWYQQKSSQAPKLLFHYYDKDFNNEADTPDNFQSRRPNTSFCFLDIRSPGLGDTAMYLCATSPRRRLDHNEQFFGPGTRLTVL.

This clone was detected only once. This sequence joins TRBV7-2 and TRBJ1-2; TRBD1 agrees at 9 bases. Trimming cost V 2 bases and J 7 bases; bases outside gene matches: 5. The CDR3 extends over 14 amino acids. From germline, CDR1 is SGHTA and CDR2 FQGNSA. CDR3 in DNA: TGTGCCAGCAGCTTACCGGGACAGGGACTTGGCTACACCTTC. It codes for CASSLPGQGLGYTF.

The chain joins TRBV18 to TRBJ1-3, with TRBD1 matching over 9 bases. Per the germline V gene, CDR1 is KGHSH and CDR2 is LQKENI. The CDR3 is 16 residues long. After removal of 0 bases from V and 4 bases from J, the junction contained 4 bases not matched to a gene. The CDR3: CASSPPGQGPGNTIYF. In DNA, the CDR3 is TGTGCCAGCTCACCACCGGGACAGGGTCCCGGAAACACCATATATTTT.

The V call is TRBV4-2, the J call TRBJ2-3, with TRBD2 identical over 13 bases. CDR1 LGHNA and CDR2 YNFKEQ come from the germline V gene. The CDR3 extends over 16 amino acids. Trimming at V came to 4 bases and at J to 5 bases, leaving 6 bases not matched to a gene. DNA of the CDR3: TGTGCCAGCAGCCGTGGACTAGCGGGAGATCAAGATACGCAGTATTTT. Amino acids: CASSRGLAGDQDTQYF.

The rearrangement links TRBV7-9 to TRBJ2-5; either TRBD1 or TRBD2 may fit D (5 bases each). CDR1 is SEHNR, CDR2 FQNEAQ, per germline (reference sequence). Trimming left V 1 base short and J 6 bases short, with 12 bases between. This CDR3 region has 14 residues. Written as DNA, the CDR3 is TGTGCCAGCAGCTTAGTAAGAGGGGAGAAGACCCAGTACTTC. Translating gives CASSLVRGEKTQYF.

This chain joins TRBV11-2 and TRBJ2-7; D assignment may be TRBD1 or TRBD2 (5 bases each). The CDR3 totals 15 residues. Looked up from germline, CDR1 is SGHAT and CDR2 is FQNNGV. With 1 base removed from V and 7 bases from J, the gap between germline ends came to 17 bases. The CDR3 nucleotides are TGTGCCAGCAGCTTAGCATTTTTTGAGGGGATTGAGCAGTACTTC. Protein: CASSLAFFEGIEQYF.

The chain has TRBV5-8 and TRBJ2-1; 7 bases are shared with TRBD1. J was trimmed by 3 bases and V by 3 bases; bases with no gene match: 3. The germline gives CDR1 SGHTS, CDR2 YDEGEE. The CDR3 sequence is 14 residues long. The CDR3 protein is CASSYTGVYNEQFF. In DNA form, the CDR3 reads TGTGCCAGCAGCTACACAGGGGTCTACAATGAGCAGTTCTTC.